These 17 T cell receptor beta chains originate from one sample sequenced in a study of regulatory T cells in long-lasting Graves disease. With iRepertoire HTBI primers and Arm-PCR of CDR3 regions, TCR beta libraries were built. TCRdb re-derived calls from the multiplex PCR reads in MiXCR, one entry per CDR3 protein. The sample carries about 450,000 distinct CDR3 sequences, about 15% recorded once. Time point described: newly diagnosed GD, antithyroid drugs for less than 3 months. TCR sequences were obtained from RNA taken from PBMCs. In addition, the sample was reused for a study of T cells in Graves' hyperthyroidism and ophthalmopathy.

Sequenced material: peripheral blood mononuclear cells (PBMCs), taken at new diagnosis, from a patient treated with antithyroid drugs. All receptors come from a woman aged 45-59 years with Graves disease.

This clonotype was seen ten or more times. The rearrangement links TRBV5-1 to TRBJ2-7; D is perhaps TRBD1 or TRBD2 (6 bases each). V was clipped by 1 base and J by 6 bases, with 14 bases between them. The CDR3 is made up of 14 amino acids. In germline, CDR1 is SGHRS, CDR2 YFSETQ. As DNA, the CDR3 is TGCGCCAGCAGCTTGTCTTTACAGGGAGGCGAGCAGTACTTC. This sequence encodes CASSLSLQGGEQYF.

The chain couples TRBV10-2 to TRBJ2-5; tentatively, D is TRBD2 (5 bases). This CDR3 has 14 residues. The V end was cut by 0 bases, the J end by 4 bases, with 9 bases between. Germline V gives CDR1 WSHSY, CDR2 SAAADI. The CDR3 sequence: CASSESIRGETQYF. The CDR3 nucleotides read TGCGCCAGCAGTGAGTCGATACGGGGAGAGACCCAGTACTTC.

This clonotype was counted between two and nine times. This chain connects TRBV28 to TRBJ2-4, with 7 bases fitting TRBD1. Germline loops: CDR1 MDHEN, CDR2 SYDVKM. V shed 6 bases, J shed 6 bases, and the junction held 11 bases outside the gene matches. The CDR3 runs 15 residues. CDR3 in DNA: TGTGCCAGCAGCCGACAATATCCAGGGGGAAACATTCAGTACTTC. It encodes CASSRQYPGGNIQYF.

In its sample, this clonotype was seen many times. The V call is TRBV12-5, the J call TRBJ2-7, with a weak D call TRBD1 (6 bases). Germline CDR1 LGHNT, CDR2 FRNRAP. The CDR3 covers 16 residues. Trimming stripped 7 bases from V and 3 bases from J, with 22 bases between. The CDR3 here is CASDRPDSSDHYEQYF. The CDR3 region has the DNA TGTGCTAGTGACCGACCGGACAGCTCGGATCACTACGAGCAGTACTTC.

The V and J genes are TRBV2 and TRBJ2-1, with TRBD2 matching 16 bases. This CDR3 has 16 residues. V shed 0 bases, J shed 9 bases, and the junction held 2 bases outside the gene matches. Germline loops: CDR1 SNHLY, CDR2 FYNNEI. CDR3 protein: CASSEAGTSGRGEQFF. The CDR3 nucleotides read TGTGCCAGCAGTGAAGCGGGGACTAGCGGGAGGGGTGAGCAGTTCTTC.

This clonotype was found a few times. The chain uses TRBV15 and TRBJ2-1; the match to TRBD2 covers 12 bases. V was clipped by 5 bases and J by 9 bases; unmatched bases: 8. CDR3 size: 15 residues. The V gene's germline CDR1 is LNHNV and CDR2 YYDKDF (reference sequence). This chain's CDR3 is CATSSTSGRSIEQFF. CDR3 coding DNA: TGTGCCACCAGCTCGACTAGCGGGAGATCTATTGAGCAGTTCTTC.

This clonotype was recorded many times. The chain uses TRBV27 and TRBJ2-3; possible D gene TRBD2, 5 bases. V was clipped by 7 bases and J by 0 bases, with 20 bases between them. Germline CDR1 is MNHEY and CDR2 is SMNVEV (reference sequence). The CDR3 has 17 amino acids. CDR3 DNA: TGTGCCAGCAATCGAAGGAGGAGCATCCCTAGCACAGATACGCAGTATTTT. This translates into CASNRRRSIPSTDTQYF.

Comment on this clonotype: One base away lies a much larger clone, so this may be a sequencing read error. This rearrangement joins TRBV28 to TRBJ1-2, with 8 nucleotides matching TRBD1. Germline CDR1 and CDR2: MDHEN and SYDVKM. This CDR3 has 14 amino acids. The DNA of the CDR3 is TGTGCCAGCAGTTTAAAGAGGACAGGGTATGGCCACACCTTC. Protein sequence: CASSLKRTGYGHTF.

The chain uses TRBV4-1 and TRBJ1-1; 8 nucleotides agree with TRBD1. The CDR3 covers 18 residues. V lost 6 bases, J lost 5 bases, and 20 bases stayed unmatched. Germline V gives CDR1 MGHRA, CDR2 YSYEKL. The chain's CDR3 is CASSHLDIQGARWTEAFF. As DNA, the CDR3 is TGCGCCAGCAGTCATCTTGATATCCAGGGGGCGCGATGGACTGAAGCTTTCTTT.

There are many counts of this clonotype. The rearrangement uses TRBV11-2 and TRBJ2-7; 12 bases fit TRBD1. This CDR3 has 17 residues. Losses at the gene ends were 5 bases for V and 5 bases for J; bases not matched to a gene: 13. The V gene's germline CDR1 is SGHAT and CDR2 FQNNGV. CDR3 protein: CASSLRVPGQGANEQYF. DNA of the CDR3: TGTGCCAGCAGCCTAAGAGTCCCGGGACAGGGGGCGAACGAGCAGTACTTC.

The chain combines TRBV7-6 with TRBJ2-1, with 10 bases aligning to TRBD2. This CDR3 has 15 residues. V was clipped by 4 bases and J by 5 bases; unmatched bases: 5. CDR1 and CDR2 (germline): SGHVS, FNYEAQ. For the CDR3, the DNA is TGTGCCAGCAGCTATAGCGGGAGGCCCGACAATGAGCAGTTCTTC. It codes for CASSYSGRPDNEQFF.

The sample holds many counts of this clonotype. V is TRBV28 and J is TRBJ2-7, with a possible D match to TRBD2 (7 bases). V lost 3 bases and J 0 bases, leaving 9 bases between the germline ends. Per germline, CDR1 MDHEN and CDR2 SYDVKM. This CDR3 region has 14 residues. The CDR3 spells CASSFAGASYEQYF. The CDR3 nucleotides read TGTGCCAGCAGTTTCGCGGGGGCCTCCTACGAGCAGTACTTC.

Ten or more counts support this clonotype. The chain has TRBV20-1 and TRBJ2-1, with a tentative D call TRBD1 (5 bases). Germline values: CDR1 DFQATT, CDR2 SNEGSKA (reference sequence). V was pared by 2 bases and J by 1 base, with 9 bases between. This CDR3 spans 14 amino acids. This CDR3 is CSARIQGSYNEQFF. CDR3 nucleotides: TGCAGTGCTAGAATCCAGGGTTCCTACAATGAGCAGTTCTTC.

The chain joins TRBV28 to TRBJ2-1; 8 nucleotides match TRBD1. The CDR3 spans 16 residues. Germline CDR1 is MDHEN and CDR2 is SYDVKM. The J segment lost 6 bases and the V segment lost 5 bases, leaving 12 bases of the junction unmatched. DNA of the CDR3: TGTGCCAGCAGTCCCCTAAGACAGGGGATAGGCAATGAGCAGTTCTTC. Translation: CASSPLRQGIGNEQFF.

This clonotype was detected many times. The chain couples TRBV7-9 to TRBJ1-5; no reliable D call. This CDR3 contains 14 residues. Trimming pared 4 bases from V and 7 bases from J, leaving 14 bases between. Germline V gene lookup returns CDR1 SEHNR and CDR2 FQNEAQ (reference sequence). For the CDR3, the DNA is TGTGCCAGCAGCTCCGCAGACGGTACCCAGCCCCAGCATTTT. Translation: CASSSADGTQPQHF.

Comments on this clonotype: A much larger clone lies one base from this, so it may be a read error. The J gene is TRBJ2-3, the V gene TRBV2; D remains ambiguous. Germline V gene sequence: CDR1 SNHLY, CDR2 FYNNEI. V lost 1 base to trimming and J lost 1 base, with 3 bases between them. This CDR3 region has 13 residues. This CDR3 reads CASSEGGTDTQYF. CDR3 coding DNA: TGTGCCAGCAGTGAAGGGGGCACAGATACGCAGTATTTT.

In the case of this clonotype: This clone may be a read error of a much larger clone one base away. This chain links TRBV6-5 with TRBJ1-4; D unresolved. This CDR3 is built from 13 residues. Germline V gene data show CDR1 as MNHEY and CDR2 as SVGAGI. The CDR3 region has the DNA TGTGCCAACAGTTATGCCCTCAATGAAAAACTGTTTTTT. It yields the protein CANSYALNEKLFF.